This T cell receptor beta chain was captured by sequencing in a study of T cell clonality in common variable immunodeficiency. Study results and caveats: Common variable immunodeficiency TCR beta sequences reportedly had fewer deletions and N-nucleotide insertions. Repertoire-complication correlations in CVID were limited by patient heterogeneity. CVID subjects shared fewer TCRbeta clones than healthy controls did. TCRbeta clonality was increased in CVID versus healthy controls.

CDR1 is LNHDA, CDR2 SQIVND, per germline (reference sequence). CDR3 length equals 15 residues. With V trimmed by 2 bases and J by 3 bases, 0 bases remained unmatched. As regards this clone: Its antigen is unknown. The read ends 3 residues before the CDR3 terminus; that terminus is restored from the germline J gene.

CVID and control samples used equivalent genomic DNA input. Repertoires were generated with immunoSEQ multiplex PCR, while TCRdb's copy carries only in-frame clones and drops some. There are tens of thousands of clones in the sample, none observed a single time. The chain employs TRBV19 and TRBJ2-2; 10 bases are shared with TRBD2. The sample comprised peripheral blood mononuclear cells. This TCR derives from a human donor with common variable immunodeficiency. The CDR3 loop is CASSILAGDTGELFF. CDR3 DNA (partial): TGTGCCAGTAGTATACTAGCGGGGGACACCGGGGAG.